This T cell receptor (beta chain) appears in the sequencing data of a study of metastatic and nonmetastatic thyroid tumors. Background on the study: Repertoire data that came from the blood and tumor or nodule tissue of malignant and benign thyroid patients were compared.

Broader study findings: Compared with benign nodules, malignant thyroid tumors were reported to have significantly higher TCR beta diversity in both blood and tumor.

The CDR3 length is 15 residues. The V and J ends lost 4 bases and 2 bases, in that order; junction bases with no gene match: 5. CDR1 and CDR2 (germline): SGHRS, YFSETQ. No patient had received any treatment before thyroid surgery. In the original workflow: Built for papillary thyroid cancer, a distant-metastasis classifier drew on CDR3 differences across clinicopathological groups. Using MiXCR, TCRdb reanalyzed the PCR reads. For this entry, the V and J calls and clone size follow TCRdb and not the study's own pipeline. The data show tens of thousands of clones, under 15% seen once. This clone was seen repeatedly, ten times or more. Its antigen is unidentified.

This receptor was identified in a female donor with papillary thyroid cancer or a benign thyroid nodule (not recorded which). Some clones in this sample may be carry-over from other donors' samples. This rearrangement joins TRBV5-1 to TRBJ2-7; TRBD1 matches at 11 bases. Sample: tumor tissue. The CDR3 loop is CASSPGTGGTYEQYF. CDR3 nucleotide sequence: TGCGCCAGCAGCCCCGGGACAGGGGGGACCTACGAGCAGTACTTC.